Below, 30 T cell receptor beta chains from the same sample are listed, as sequenced in a study of T cells in Graves' hyperthyroidism and ophthalmopathy. Researchers amplified the TCR beta CDR3 regions from RNA transcripts. Initially, a first-round RT-PCR of the TCR CDR3 employed the HTBI primer set. TCRdb reanalysed the multiplex PCR reads using MiXCR and keeps one entry per CDR3 protein. The sample contains about 480,000 distinct CDR3 sequences, around 15% of which appear only once. Sequenced: blood. All receptors come from a woman between 18 and 30 years old with Graves' hyperthyroidism.

At least ten counts were recorded for this clonotype. V gene TRBV29-1 combines with J gene TRBJ2-1, with TRBD2 matching over 15 bases. The ends lost 7 bases at V and 7 bases at J; junction bases unmatched: 8. The CDR3 consists of 15 residues. From germline, CDR1 is SQVTM and CDR2 ANQGSEA. Written as DNA, the CDR3 is TGCAGCGCTGGACTAGCGGGAGGGCCAGGGAATGAGCAGTTCTTC. It codes for CSAGLAGGPGNEQFF.

This clonotype came up many times. The rearrangement links TRBV2 to TRBJ1-2; D unresolved. The germline V gene has CDR1 SNHLY and CDR2 FYNNEI. The CDR3 has 13 residues. V dropped 1 base and J dropped 4 bases, with 7 bases sitting between them. DNA for the CDR3: TGTGCCAGCAGTGAAGGGCGACCCTATGGCTACACCTTC. Translating it yields CASSEGRPYGYTF.

The genes are TRBV20-1 and TRBJ2-3, with 9 nucleotides matching TRBD2. The CDR3 contains 14 residues. Germline trimming cut 5 bases from V and 4 bases from J; bases unmatched to any gene: 7. CDR1 DFQATT and CDR2 SNEGSKA come from the germline V gene (reference sequence). The CDR3 region has the DNA TGCAGTGCTTCCTCGGCGGGAGGGCCAGATACGCAGTATTTT. Translated, it gives CSASSAGGPDTQYF.

The sample holds many counts of this clonotype. The chain couples TRBV2 to TRBJ1-2; the D gene is possibly TRBD1 (6 bases). V lost 8 bases, J lost 5 bases, and 9 bases lay in between. The CDR3 covers 11 residues. Germline values: CDR1 SNHLY, CDR2 FYNNEI. In DNA form, the CDR3 reads TGTGCCAGCGGGGACATTTATGGCTACACCTTC. Translated, it gives CASGDIYGYTF.

This clonotype was seen ten or more times. The chain uses TRBV19 and TRBJ1-2, with TRBD1 as a possible D gene (6 bases). The length of the CDR3 is 16 residues. Germline V gene lookup returns CDR1 LNHDA and CDR2 SQIVND (reference sequence). The V end lost 5 bases, the J end lost 1 base, and 17 bases lay between the germline ends. The DNA of the CDR3 is TGTGCCAGTAGTCCCCGCCCGACAGGAGTTAACTATGGCTACACCTTC. This codes for CASSPRPTGVNYGYTF.

The chain links TRBV5-6 to TRBJ1-6; D perhaps matches TRBD1 (5 bases). The CDR3 runs 14 residues. Germline V CDR1 and CDR2: SGHDT, YYEEEE. V was clipped by 2 bases and J by 6 bases, with 9 bases between them. The CDR3 spells CASSFWTSNSPLHF. CDR3 sequence (DNA): TGTGCCAGCAGCTTCTGGACAAGTAATTCACCCCTCCACTTT.

This clonotype was counted ten times or more. The chain employs TRBV9 and TRBJ2-2, with D tentatively TRBD2 (6 bases). Deletions cut 5 bases from V and 3 bases from J, with 14 bases between. This CDR3 is 15 amino acids long. In germline, CDR1 is SGDLS, CDR2 YYNGEE. CDR3 residues: CASRPGATHTGELFF. The CDR3 coding sequence is TGTGCCAGCAGACCGGGAGCGACCCACACCGGGGAGCTGTTTTTT. Drawing the rest from reference TRBV9 and TRBJ2-2, the complete variable domain is DSGVTQTPKHLITATGQRVTLRCSPRSGDLSVYWYQQSLDQGLQFLIQYYNGEERAKGNILERFSAQQFPDLHSELNLSSLELGDSALYFCASRPGATHTGELFFGEGSRLTVL.

The chain joins TRBV5-1 to TRBJ2-7; 11 bases align to TRBD2. With V trimmed by 1 base and J by 3 bases, 0 bases remained unmatched. The germline V gene has CDR1 SGHRS and CDR2 YFSETQ. CDR3 length equals 14 residues. CDR3 region: CASSLTSGGYEQYV. The CDR3 coding sequence is TGCGCCAGCAGCTTGACTAGCGGGGGCTACGAGCAGTACGTC.

This clonotype was counted a few times. The chain combines TRBV30 with TRBJ1-6; D unresolved. The CDR3 covers 13 residues. Per germline, CDR1 GTSNPN and CDR2 SVGIG (reference sequence). The V and J ends lost 8 bases and 4 bases respectively, with 12 bases between them. CDR3 sequence: CARKWQYNSPLHF. DNA of the CDR3: TGTGCCCGGAAGTGGCAGTATAATTCACCCCTCCACTTT.

The CDR3 sequence is CSALGGEFDGYTF. The CDR3 coding sequence is TGCAGTGCTCTGGGAGGGGAGTTCGATGGCTACACCTTC. The J gene is TRBJ1-2, the V gene TRBV20-1; tentative D call: TRBD1 (5 bases). Germline values: CDR1 DFQATT, CDR2 SNEGSKA (reference sequence). The CDR3 is 13 residues long. The V gene lost 5 bases and the J gene lost 6 bases, with 16 bases spanning the gap.

Ten or more counts support this clonotype. The J gene is TRBJ2-1, the V gene TRBV20-1, with a weak D call TRBD2 (6 bases). The CDR3 sequence is 13 residues long. Trimming removed 2 bases from V and 6 bases from J, with 11 bases in between. Germline V gives CDR1 DFQATT, CDR2 SNEGSKA (reference sequence). CDR3 region: CSARTSGGNEQFF. Written as DNA, the CDR3 is TGCAGTGCTAGAACCTCCGGGGGCAATGAGCAGTTCTTC.

This clonotype was seen more than once but under ten times. The V call is TRBV7-9, the J call TRBJ1-2; 8 bases match TRBD1. The CDR3 loop spans 14 amino acids. V trimming: 5 bases; J trimming: 6 bases; junction bases outside the gene matches: 8. Germline CDR1 reads SEHNR; CDR2 reads FQNEAQ (reference sequence). The CDR3 nucleotides are TGTGCCAGCAGCCACGACAGGGGCTGGCATGGCTACACCTTC. Translation gives CASSHDRGWHGYTF.

This clonotype was detected only a few times. The rearrangement uses TRBV6-1 and TRBJ2-6; 9 bases match TRBD1. CDR1 and CDR2 (germline): MNHNS, SASEGT. The CDR3 runs to 18 residues. V lost 6 bases, J lost 0 bases, and 9 bases stayed unmatched. The CDR3, as DNA: TGTGCCAGCAGCCCCGCCGGGACAGGGCCCTCTGGGGCCAACGTCCTGACTTTC. It yields the protein CASSPAGTGPSGANVLTF.

In its sample, this clonotype was seen many times. The chain recombines TRBV11-2 with TRBJ1-1, with D hard to call. CDR1 is SGHAT, CDR2 FQNNGV, per germline. The CDR3 consists of 14 residues. Deletions cut 0 bases from V and 2 bases from J, with 7 bases between. CDR3 region: CASSLDPGNTEAFF. CDR3 bases: TGTGCCAGCAGCTTAGACCCGGGAAACACTGAAGCTTTCTTT.

This clonotype occurred many times. The genes are TRBV15 and TRBJ1-1, with D possibly being TRBD1 (5 bases). The CDR3 length is 15 residues. CDR1 and CDR2 from the germline V gene are LNHNV and YYDKDF (reference sequence). Trimming removed 0 bases from V and 4 bases from J, with 12 bases in between. DNA for the CDR3: TGTGCCACCAGCAGAGAGGGCGGGAGGGGCACTGAAGCTTTCTTT. This encodes CATSREGGRGTEAFF.

This clonotype was recorded at least ten times. The chain joins TRBV12-3 or TRBV12-4 to TRBJ2-4, with D possibly matching TRBD1 (5 bases). V lost 3 bases and J 6 bases, leaving 9 bases between the germline ends. The CDR3 runs 13 residues. The CDR3 region is CASSFNRLNIQYF. CDR3 in DNA: TGTGCCAGCAGTTTTAACAGGTTAAACATTCAGTACTTC.

This clonotype came up many times. CDR3 DNA: TGTGCCAGCAGTTTGGGCAGCCCTGGGGCTTTCTTT. It codes for CASSLGSPGAFF. The chain combines TRBV12-3 or TRBV12-4 with TRBJ1-1, with no clear D. The CDR3 loop spans 12 amino acids. The germline V and J ends were trimmed by 3 bases and 11 bases, with 13 bases remaining between them.

The chain combines TRBV27 with TRBJ2-5; no clear D. The CDR3 sequence is 12 residues long. V gave up 5 bases and J gave up 5 bases, with 9 bases separating them. CDR1 is MNHEY, CDR2 SMNVEV, per germline (reference sequence). The CDR3 spells CASSPNYETQYF. The CDR3, as DNA: TGTGCCAGCAGTCCGAATTACGAGACCCAGTACTTC.

This clonotype appeared many times. The V gene is TRBV6-1, the J gene TRBJ2-1; TRBD1 matches at 10 bases. The J segment lost 4 bases and the V segment lost 6 bases, leaving 6 bases of the junction unmatched. The CDR3 is 15 amino acids. From germline, CDR1 is MNHNS and CDR2 SASEGT. Here the CDR3 DNA reads TGTGCCAGCAGCTCTCCGGGACAGGGGTACAATGAGCAGTTCTTC. Protein product: CASSSPGQGYNEQFF.

This clonotype was recorded at least ten times. The chain joins TRBV7-2 to TRBJ2-7, with unresolved D. CDR1 SGHTA and CDR2 FQGNSA come from the germline V gene. The CDR3 length is 13 residues. With 5 bases removed from V and 3 bases from J, the gap between germline ends came to 11 bases. The chain's CDR3 is CASSTDVGYEQYF. The CDR3 coding sequence is TGTGCCAGCAGCACCGATGTAGGCTACGAGCAGTACTTC.

On this clonotype itself: A single base separates this from a much larger clone, so it may be a read error. The chain combines TRBV5-1 with TRBJ1-1; D is undetermined. This CDR3 comprises 16 residues. CDR1 and CDR2 from the germline V gene are SGHRS and YFSETQ. DNA of the CDR3: TGCGCCAGCAGCTTGGCTAGTTTTACAGCGAACAGTGAAGCTTTCTTT. It specifies CASSLASFTANSEAFF. Variable domain in full (rest from reference TRBV5-1 and TRBJ1-1): KAGVTQTPRYLIKTRGQQVTLSCSPISGHRSVSWYQQTPGQGLQFLFEYFSETQRNKGNFPGRFSGRQFSNSRSEMNVSTLELGDSALYLCASSLASFTANSEAFFGQGTRLTVV.

This clonotype occurred many times. The rearrangement uses TRBV29-1 and TRBJ1-1; the D gene is possibly TRBD1 (5 bases). V was pared by 3 bases and J by 6 bases, with 14 bases between. From germline, CDR1 is SQVTM and CDR2 ANQGSEA. The CDR3 loop spans 13 amino acids. CDR3 sequence: CSVEMARGAEAFF. Written as DNA, the CDR3 is TGCAGCGTTGAGATGGCCCGGGGGGCTGAAGCTTTCTTT.

This clonotype was recorded many times. The V and J genes are TRBV29-1 and TRBJ1-1; the match to TRBD1 covers 7 bases. This CDR3 is 11 amino acids long. The germline CDR1 and CDR2 sequences are SQVTM and ANQGSEA. Unmatched junction bases numbered 6, after V lost 6 bases and J lost 8 bases. CDR3 region: CSVPRGEEAFF. The CDR3 bases are TGCAGCGTCCCCAGGGGGGAGGAAGCTTTCTTT.

Many counts were recorded for this clonotype. The chain carries TRBV24-1 and TRBJ2-7; no firm D call. Trimming took off 3 bases at V and 6 bases at J, with 8 bases between the two ends. Germline CDR1 reads KGHDR; CDR2 reads SFDVKD. The CDR3 is 12 amino acids. The CDR3 DNA reads TGTGCCACCAGTGATATGGGTGGCGAGCAGTACTTC. Protein sequence: CATSDMGGEQYF.

This clonotype was counted ten times or more. The genes are TRBV3-1 and TRBJ1-1; no clear D. Germline V CDR1 and CDR2: LGHDT, YNNKEL (reference sequence). Trimming pared 1 base from V and 1 base from J, leaving 10 bases between. This CDR3 comprises 15 residues. The CDR3 bases are TGTGCCAGCAGCCAAGGGGAGACGGGGAACACTGAAGCTTTCTTT. Amino acids: CASSQGETGNTEAFF.

This clonotype was counted many times. The genes are TRBV11-2 and TRBJ1-2, with 9 bases identical to TRBD1. CDR3 length: 15 residues. Trimming at V came to 5 bases and at J to 13 bases, leaving 17 bases not matched to a gene. The germline gives CDR1 SGHAT, CDR2 FQNNGV. Written as DNA, the CDR3 is TGTGCCAGCAGCCGCCCGCTGGGACAGGGAGGGCGGGCCACCTTC. Residues: CASSRPLGQGGRATF.

This clonotype was recorded at least ten times. The rearrangement uses TRBV30 and TRBJ1-1, with D unclear. The V end lost 3 bases, the J end lost 0 bases, and 2 bases lay between the germline ends. The CDR3 is made up of 11 amino acids. Looked up from germline, CDR1 is GTSNPN and CDR2 is SVGIG (reference sequence). The CDR3 DNA is TGTGCCTGGAGGATGAACACTGAAGCTTTCTTT. Translation gives CAWRMNTEAFF.

There are many counts of this clonotype. V gene TRBV5-1 combines with J gene TRBJ2-1; D may correspond to TRBD1 or TRBD2 (5 bases each). CDR1 is SGHRS and CDR2 is YFSETQ in the germline V gene. Trimming shortened V by 4 bases and J by 14 bases, and 22 bases separated the two germline ends. This CDR3 is built from 14 residues. CDR3 DNA sequence: TGCGCCAGCAGCCCCCGGGACGCTACAATGGTGGAGTTCTTC. Translated, it gives CASSPRDATMVEFF.

This clonotype was detected a few times. The CDR3 DNA is TGTGCCAGTAGTATGGCGGGGACTAGGGGAGATGAGCAGTTCTTC. Amino acids: CASSMAGTRGDEQFF. This chain links TRBV19 with TRBJ2-1; 8 bases fit TRBD2. CDR1 is LNHDA, CDR2 SQIVND, per germline (reference sequence). CDR3 length: 15 amino acids. V trimming: 3 bases; J trimming: 8 bases; junction bases outside the gene matches: 9.

A few counts support this clonotype. A read error may produce the germline difference seen at one junction end. The chain uses TRBV29-1 and TRBJ1-3; D uncertain. This CDR3 spans 13 amino acids. Germline assignment: CDR1 SQVTM and CDR2 ANQGSEA. Here the CDR3 reads CSVQEQVLNTIYF. The CDR3 bases are TGCAGCGTTCAAGAGCAGGTTTTAAACACCATATATTTT.